The rows below give T cell receptor beta chains drawn from one sample of a study of blood T cell repertoires in COVID-19. Profiling relied on immunoSEQ multiplex PCR, and the TCRdb table lists in-frame clones only, not all of them. The sample includes about 310,000 clones, about 88% seen only once; the top ten take approximately 8.8%. What was sequenced was PBMCs or T cells enriched from blood (not recorded which). The receptors originated from a woman aged 35 to 49 who had recovered from COVID-19. The CDR3 runs from the conserved cysteine through the conserved F or W. Fields, in order: clone size, V gene, J gene, D gene, CDR3 DNA, CDR3 protein. A D gene is named only where the DNA matches it firmly. Clone size is stated in some rows and not others, as once, few, many or a class when expanded.

size: .; V: TRBV5-6; J: TRBJ2-7; D: TRBD1; DNA: TGTGCCAGTAATATTATGACAGGGGACACCACCTACGAGCAGTACTTC; CDR3: CASNIMTGDTTYEQYF
size: .; V: TRBV18; J: TRBJ2-1; D: .; DNA: TGTGCCAGCTCCTCCGGGAGCTCCTACAATGAGCAGTTCTTC; CDR3: CASSSGSSYNEQFF
size: .; V: TRBV28; J: TRBJ1-2; D: TRBD1; DNA: TGTGCCAGTTTCTCGACAGGGGGCTTCAGCGGCTACACCTTC; CDR3: CASFSTGGFSGYTF
size: .; V: TRBV27; J: TRBJ2-7; D: TRBD1; DNA: TGTGCCAGCAGTTGGGGGACAGGAGCCTCCTACGAGCAGTACTTC; CDR3: CASSWGTGASYEQYF
size: .; V: TRBV7-3; J: TRBJ2-1; D: TRBD2; DNA: TGTGCCAGCAGCTCTAGCGGGAGAGAATACAATGAGCAGTTCTTC; CDR3: CASSSSGREYNEQFF
size: .; V: TRBV9; J: TRBJ1-1; D: .; DNA: TGTGCCAGCAGTGGAGGATTGAACACTGAAGCTTTCTTT; CDR3: CASSGGLNTEAFF
size: .; V: TRBV7-8; J: TRBJ1-5; D: TRBD1; DNA: TGTGCCAGCAGCTTACGGGACAGTAATAGCAATCAGCCCCAGCATTTT; CDR3: CASSLRDSNSNQPQHF
size: .; V: TRBV27; J: TRBJ1-5; D: .; DNA: TGTGCCAGCAGTAATCCCGGGGGAGATCAGCCCCAGCATTTT; CDR3: CASSNPGGDQPQHF
size: .; V: TRBV5-1; J: TRBJ2-7; D: TRBD1; DNA: TGCGCCAGCAGCAGACCCTACGACCAGGGGGTTCGATCCAGGGGGTACGAGCAGTACTTC; CDR3: CASSRPYDQGVRSRGYEQYF
size: .; V: TRBV18; J: TRBJ2-5; D: .; DNA: TGTGCCAGCTCCTTGAGCGGCAGGGAGACCCAGTACTTC; CDR3: CASSLSGRETQYF
size: .; V: TRBV28; J: TRBJ2-1; D: .; DNA: TGTGCCAGCAGTCCGTTGGGGGGATCACGCGGCCAAGCGTCCTACAATGAGCAGTTCTTC; CDR3: CASSPLGGSRGQASYNEQFF
size: .; V: TRBV24-1; J: TRBJ1-2; D: TRBD1; DNA: TGTGCCACCAGTGAAGGGGGAAGGGACAGGGGGCTGGATGGCTACACCTTC; CDR3: CATSEGGRDRGLDGYTF
size: .; V: TRBV7-3; J: TRBJ2-5; D: .; DNA: TGTGCCAGCAGCCAAACTTCTAGGGGCGAGGAGACCCAGTACTTC; CDR3: CASSQTSRGEETQYF
size: .; V: TRBV29-1; J: TRBJ1-2; D: TRBD1; DNA: TGCAGCGTTCACGGACAGGGGATGAACTATGGCTACACCTTC; CDR3: CSVHGQGMNYGYTF
size: few; V: TRBV5-4; J: TRBJ2-5; D: TRBD2; DNA: TGTGCCAGCAGCTTAGGACTAGCGGGGAGAGGGGCCCAAGAGACCCAGTACTTC; CDR3: CASSLGLAGRGAQETQYF
size: .; V: TRBV6-5; J: TRBJ2-3; D: TRBD2; DNA: TGTGCCAGCAGCCCCCTCGGGAGGGCCAATACGCAGTATTTT; CDR3: CASSPLGRANTQYF
size: .; V: TRBV6-6; J: TRBJ1-2; D: TRBD1; DNA: TGTGCCAGCAGACCAGGAGGACAGGGCCTCTATGGCTACACCTTC; CDR3: CASRPGGQGLYGYTF
size: .; V: TRBV19; J: TRBJ2-3; D: TRBD1; DNA: TGTGCCAGTAGTATGACAGGGGCAGGGGATACGCAGTATTTT; CDR3: CASSMTGAGDTQYF
size: .; V: TRBV5-1; J: TRBJ2-5; D: TRBD1; DNA: TGCGCCAGCAGCTTGGAAGGGGGCCCTGGGGAGACCCAGTACTTC; CDR3: CASSLEGGPGETQYF
size: .; V: TRBV5-4; J: TRBJ2-1; D: .; DNA: TGTGCCAGCAGCCGCCAACGAGGAGGGGAGAGCTCCTACAATGAGCAGTTCTTC; CDR3: CASSRQRGGESSYNEQFF
size: .; V: TRBV3-1/TRBV3-2; J: TRBJ1-3; D: .; DNA: TGTGCCAGCAGCCCCCTACCTCTCAAACCTGGTGGCACCATATATTTT; CDR3: CASSPLPLKPGGTIYF
size: .; V: TRBV24-1; J: TRBJ2-1; D: TRBD2; DNA: TGTGCCACCAGTGATCCCCCCGGGACTAGCGGGACGTCTTCCTACAATGAGCAGTTCTTC; CDR3: CATSDPPGTSGTSSYNEQFF
size: .; V: TRBV4-3; J: TRBJ2-7; D: .; DNA: TGCGCCAGCAGCCAAAACCCCCAGGGCGAGCAGTACTTC; CDR3: CASSQNPQGEQYF
size: .; V: TRBV5-1; J: TRBJ2-3; D: TRBD2; DNA: TGCGCCAGCAGCTTGGAACTAGCGGGAGAACAAGATACGCAGTATTTT; CDR3: CASSLELAGEQDTQYF
size: once; V: TRBV19; J: TRBJ2-5; D: .; DNA: TGTGCCAGTAGTACACAAGAGACCCAGTACTTC; CDR3: CASSTQETQYF
size: .; V: TRBV24-1; J: TRBJ2-2; D: TRBD2; DNA: TGTGCCACCAGCCAGACTAGCGGGAGAGCAGACACCGGGGAGCTGTTTTTT; CDR3: CATSQTSGRADTGELFF
size: .; V: TRBV11-3; J: TRBJ2-1; D: TRBD2; DNA: TGTGCCAGCAGCCTATTATCCGGGACTAGCGGATTTAATGAGCAGTTCTTC; CDR3: CASSLLSGTSGFNEQFF
size: .; V: TRBV7-2; J: TRBJ1-1; D: .; DNA: TGTGCCAGCAGCCTGACAGATATGAACACTGAAGCTTTCTTT; CDR3: CASSLTDMNTEAFF
size: .; V: TRBV19; J: TRBJ1-5; D: .; DNA: TGTGCCAGTACTCCGAAGACAGGCAATCAGCCCCAGCATTTT; CDR3: CASTPKTGNQPQHF